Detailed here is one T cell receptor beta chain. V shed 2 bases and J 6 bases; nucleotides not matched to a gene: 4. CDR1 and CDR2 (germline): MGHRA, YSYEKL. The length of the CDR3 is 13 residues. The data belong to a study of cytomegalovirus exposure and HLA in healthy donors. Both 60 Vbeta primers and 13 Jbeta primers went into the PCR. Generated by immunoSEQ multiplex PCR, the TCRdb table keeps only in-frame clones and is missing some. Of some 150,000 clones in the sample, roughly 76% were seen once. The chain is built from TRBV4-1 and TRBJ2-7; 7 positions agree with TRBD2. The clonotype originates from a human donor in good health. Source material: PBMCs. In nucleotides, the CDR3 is TGCGCCAGCAGCCAACTGCGGGGGTTCGAGCAGTACTTC. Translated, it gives CASSQLRGFEQYF.